This TCR beta chain comes out of a study of blood T cell repertoires in COVID-19. Study-level information: Nucleic acid was either cDNA or gDNA, and it came from T cells, B-cell-depleted T cells, or PBMCs.

TCRdb's table, derived via immunoSEQ multiplex PCR, lists solely in-frame clones and lacks some. The data contain some 49,000 clones, approximately 83% of them seen just once; the ten biggest clones take up 10% to 13%. The CDR3 has 13 amino acids. Trimming removed 5 bases at V and 4 bases at J, with 9 bases between. Germline assignment: CDR1 MNHEY and CDR2 SVGAGI. V is TRBV6-5 and J is TRBJ1-5; no firm D call. The origin of this receptor is a human donor in a cohort sampled during active COVID-19. Sequencing was done on a sample of peripheral blood. As DNA, the CDR3 is TGTGCCAGCAGTCTTTTTCAGAATCAGCCCCAGCATTTT. Its translation: CASSLFQNQPQHF.